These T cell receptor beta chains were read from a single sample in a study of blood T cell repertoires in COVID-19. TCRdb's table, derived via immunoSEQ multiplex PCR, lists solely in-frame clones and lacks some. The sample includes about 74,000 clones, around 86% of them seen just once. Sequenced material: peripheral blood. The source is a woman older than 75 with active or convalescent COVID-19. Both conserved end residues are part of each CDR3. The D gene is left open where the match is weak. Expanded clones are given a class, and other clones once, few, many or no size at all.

CASSLALGGTNYGYTF | TGTGCCAGCAGCTTAGCGCTTGGCGGAACGAACTATGGCTACACCTTC | TRBJ1-2 | TRBV7-2 | NA | 16 | NA
CAWKIERTGDRPLHF | TGTGCCTGGAAGATTGAGCGGACAGGGGATAGGCCCCTCCACTTT | TRBJ1-6 | TRBV30 | few | 15 | TRBD1
CASIPPGALEQFF | TGTGCCAGCATCCCCCCAGGGGCTTTAGAGCAGTTCTTC | TRBJ2-1 | TRBV28 | NA | 13 | NA
CASSRTSVGETQYF | TGTGCCAGTAGTCGGACTAGCGTCGGGGAGACCCAGTACTTC | TRBJ2-5 | TRBV19 | NA | 14 | TRBD2
CASSFGGGYTGELFF | TGTGCCAGCAGCTTTGGTGGGGGGTACACCGGGGAGCTGTTTTTT | TRBJ2-2 | TRBV11-2 | once | 15 | NA
CASRRGGGRTEAFF | TGTGCCAGCCGTCGAGGGGGCGGACGTACTGAAGCTTTCTTT | TRBJ1-1 | TRBV2 | NA | 14 | TRBD1
CASSYTTLTGNDGYTF | TGTGCCAGCAGTTACACAACCCTGACAGGGAACGATGGCTACACCTTC | TRBJ1-2 | TRBV6-6 | NA | 16 | TRBD1
CASSAYRDRADLLEQYF | TGTGCCAGCAGCGCCTATCGGGACAGGGCGGACCTCTTGGAGCAGTACTTC | TRBJ2-7 | TRBV9 | NA | 17 | TRBD1
CAIQSNSTYEQYF | TGTGCCATCCAATCCAACAGTACCTACGAGCAGTACTTC | TRBJ2-7 | TRBV10-3 | NA | 13 | NA
CATSRDLASEGYTDTQYF | TGTGCCACCAGCAGAGATTTGGCTAGCGAGGGCTACACAGATACGCAGTATTTT | TRBJ2-3 | TRBV15 | NA | 18 | NA
CASSSGAYSGNTIYF | TGTGCCAGCAGCTCAGGGGCCTACTCTGGAAACACCATATATTTT | TRBJ1-3 | TRBV11-2 | NA | 15 | NA
CASSLGFQGITDTQYF | TGCGCCAGCAGCTTGGGTTTTCAGGGAATCACAGATACGCAGTATTTT | TRBJ2-3 | TRBV5-1 | NA | 16 | NA
CASSLLSAGGHNEQFF | TGTGCCAGCAGTTTACTTTCGGCGGGGGGCCACAATGAGCAGTTCTTC | TRBJ2-1 | TRBV6-5 | NA | 16 | TRBD2
CASSTRVPKILIETQYF | TGTGCCAGTAGTACCAGGGTCCCAAAGATCCTGATAGAGACCCAGTACTTC | TRBJ2-5 | TRBV19 | once | 17 | NA
CASSLMGPTEAFF | TGCGCCAGCAGCTTAATGGGCCCCACTGAAGCTTTCTTT | TRBJ1-1 | TRBV5-1 | NA | 13 | NA
CASSQTGGGNTIYF | TGTGCCAGCAGCCAAACAGGGGGAGGAAACACCATATATTTT | TRBJ1-3 | TRBV3-1/TRBV3-2 | NA | 14 | TRBD1
CAISLSSGNTIYF | TGTGCCATCTCCCTAAGCTCTGGAAACACCATATATTTT | TRBJ1-3 | TRBV10-3 | NA | 13 | NA
CASTRPPQTGEPDTQYF | TGTGCCAGCACCCGACCTCCCCAAACAGGGGAACCAGATACGCAGTATTTT | TRBJ2-3 | TRBV7-2 | NA | 17 | TRBD1
CASSPQYGTGVYEQYF | TGTGCCAGTAGCCCACAGTATGGGACAGGGGTCTACGAGCAGTACTTC | TRBJ2-7 | TRBV19 | NA | 16 | TRBD1
CASRRQGERNTGELFF | TGCGCCAGCAGAAGACAGGGGGAGAGGAACACCGGGGAGCTGTTTTTT | TRBJ2-2 | TRBV5-1 | NA | 16 | TRBD1
CASSQDFRGTNSPLHF | TGCGCCAGCAGCCAAGATTTTAGGGGAACTAATTCACCCCTCCACTTT | TRBJ1-6 | TRBV4-1 | NA | 16 | NA
CASSSPGQGVYEQYF | TGCGCCAGCAGCTCACCGGGACAGGGCGTCTACGAGCAGTACTTC | TRBJ2-7 | TRBV5-1 | NA | 15 | TRBD1
CASSSRGDTINQPQHF | TGTGCCAGCAGCTCCCGGGGGGATACGATCAATCAGCCCCAGCATTTT | TRBJ1-5 | TRBV6-2/TRBV6-3 | NA | 16 | NA
CASSQEMNGDWYTDTQYF | TGCGCCAGCAGCCAAGAGATGAACGGGGACTGGTACACAGATACGCAGTATTTT | TRBJ2-3 | TRBV4-3 | NA | 18 | NA
CASSQDGPSGGHNEQFF | TGTGCCAGCAGCCAAGACGGTCCTAGCGGGGGCCACAATGAGCAGTTCTTC | TRBJ2-1 | TRBV3-1/TRBV3-2 | NA | 17 | TRBD2
CASSNGTEAFF | TGTGCCAGCAGCAATGGGACAGAAGCTTTCTTT | TRBJ1-1 | TRBV9 | few | 11 | NA